This T cell receptor beta chain originates from a study of cytomegalovirus exposure and HLA in healthy donors. Findings of the study overall: The study found most TCR sequences rare, yet found some public TCRs in many donors. The tendency of first-cohort TCR clusters to co-occur in the 110 or so validation repertoires emerged from a later analysis.

This CDR3 is built from 16 residues. V was cut by 2 bases and J by 0 bases, with 13 bases left in between. Germline V gene sequence: CDR1 MNHGY, CDR2 SVAAGI. Method: immunoSEQ multiplex PCR; TCRdb's copy keeps in-frame clones and lacks some. This sample has 150,000 to 200,000 clones; approximately 88% occur once, and the top ten carry approximately 7%. The table lists this clone with a count of one. The target antigen is unknown. Sequencing was done on a sample of PBMCs. This rearrangement joins TRBV6-9 to TRBJ2-5; a possible D gene is TRBD1 (5 bases). This TCR came from a man younger than 30 in good health and CMV-seropositive. CDR3 sequence: CASSYNRPKYQETQYF. CDR3 sequence (DNA): TGTGCCAGCAGTTATAACAGGCCTAAGTACCAAGAGACCCAGTACTTC.